The 11 T cell receptor beta chains given below trace back to one sample, sequenced in a study of blood T cells in healthy people across ages. Primed by a sample-barcoded 5' primer and a J-beta primer mix, a second PCR proceeded for about 7 to 12 cycles. TCRdb re-derived calls from the 5' RACE reads in MiXCR, one entry per CDR3 protein. The table records around 940,000 distinct CDR3 sequences, just over 50% of them present only once. The sample was blood. These TCRs come from an older woman in good health.

J is TRBJ2-7 and V is TRBV11-3; 8 bases fit TRBD1. The length of the CDR3 is 15 residues. Trimming at V came to 5 bases and at J to 1 base, leaving 7 bases not matched to a gene. Looked up from germline, CDR1 is SGHNT and CDR2 is YENEEA. The CDR3 protein is CASSLWTGKSYEQYF. CDR3 sequence (DNA): TGTGCCAGCAGCCTCTGGACAGGGAAATCCTACGAGCAGTACTTC.

This chain uses TRBV18 with TRBJ1-5; 8 bases line up with TRBD1. The V segment lost 4 bases and the J segment 6 bases; nucleotides outside the gene matches: 5. The CDR3 is made up of 14 amino acids. The germline CDR1 and CDR2 sequences are KGHSH and LQKENI. The CDR3 DNA sequence: TGTGCCAGCTCACGGGCAGGGGGCGTTCAGCCCCAGCATTTT. It yields the protein CASSRAGGVQPQHF.

The chain has TRBV3-1 and TRBJ2-7; 7 nucleotides line up with TRBD2. The germline CDR1 and CDR2 sequences are LGHDT and YNNKEL (reference sequence). This CDR3 has 15 amino acids. Trimming took 0 bases from V and 2 from J; bases not matched to a gene: 4. CDR3 in amino acids: CASSQEAGVAYEQYF. The CDR3 bases are TGTGCCAGCAGCCAAGAGGCGGGAGTTGCCTACGAGCAGTACTTC.

The V and J genes are TRBV20-1 and TRBJ2-1, with 7 bases fitting TRBD2. The CDR3 is 15 residues long. V dropped 0 bases and J dropped 2; count of bases not matched to a gene: 4. Germline CDR1 is DFQATT and CDR2 is SNEGSKA (reference sequence). CDR3 in DNA: TGCAGTGCTAGAGATTCCCTAGCGGCCTACAATGAGCAGTTCTTC. This encodes CSARDSLAAYNEQFF.

The rearrangement links TRBV6-2 or TRBV6-3 to TRBJ2-1; tentative D call: TRBD2 (6 bases). Trimming cost V 8 bases and J 6 bases, with 14 bases left between them. The CDR3 is made up of 13 amino acids. Germline V CDR1 and CDR2: MNHEY, SVGEGT. As DNA, the CDR3 is TGTGCCAGCTCCTCTAGCGTACGCAATGAGCAGTTCTTC. Its protein is CASSSSVRNEQFF.

The rearrangement links TRBV2 to TRBJ2-1; D might be TRBD1 (7 bases). CDR1 is SNHLY and CDR2 is FYNNEI in the germline V gene. The CDR3 covers 17 residues. The germline V and J ends were trimmed by 2 bases and 6 bases, with 20 bases remaining between them. The CDR3 DNA follows: TGTGCCAGCAGTGAATGGGGCAGGGGGGCCTTCAGCAATGAGCAGTTCTTC. It is translated as CASSEWGRGAFSNEQFF.

The rearrangement links TRBV20-1 to TRBJ2-1; 7 bases are a match to TRBD2. Germline V lookup: CDR1 DFQATT, CDR2 SNEGSKA (reference sequence). The CDR3 runs to 16 residues. Here the CDR3 reads CSFGGEAGLSYNEQFF. CDR3 nucleotides: TGCAGCTTCGGTGGAGAAGCGGGACTCTCCTACAATGAGCAGTTCTTC.

This clonotype appeared a single time. This chain uses TRBV12-3 or TRBV12-4 with TRBJ1-4; weak D call: TRBD1 (5 bases). Trimming shortened V by 8 bases and J by 6 bases, and 19 bases separated the two germline ends. The CDR3 has 15 amino acids. The CDR3 sequence: CASSKVQGGDEKLFF. The DNA of the CDR3 is TGTGCCAGCTCCAAAGTCCAGGGTGGCGATGAAAAACTGTTTTTT.

V gene TRBV28 combines with J gene TRBJ1-2; D is unresolved. Trimming cost V 5 bases and J 5 bases, with 9 bases left between them. This CDR3 is 12 amino acids long. Germline loops: CDR1 MDHEN, CDR2 SYDVKM. In DNA form, the CDR3 reads TGTGCCAGCAGTACCGAGGCGTATGGCTACACCTTC. Protein product: CASSTEAYGYTF.

This clonotype was recorded many times. The rearrangement uses TRBV7-9 and TRBJ2-3; D not resolved. Germline V gives CDR1 SEHNR, CDR2 FQNEAQ (reference sequence). The length of the CDR3 is 12 residues. Trimming left V 5 bases short and J 6 bases short, with 9 bases between. The CDR3 DNA sequence: TGTGCCAGCAGCCCGACCGGGGATACGCAGTATTTT. It is translated as CASSPTGDTQYF. The full variable domain, rest sourced from reference TRBV7-9 and TRBJ2-3, is DTGVSQNPRHKITKRGQNVTFRCDPISEHNRLYWYRQTLGQGPEFLTYFQNEAQLEKSRLLSDRFSAERPKGSFSTLEIQRTEQGDSAMYLCASSPTGDTQYFGPGTRLTVL.

Remarks on this clonotype: Relative to the germline gene, one junction end is altered; a read error may explain this. The V gene is TRBV28, the J gene TRBJ2-3; D is ambiguous. The CDR3 runs 12 residues. Per germline, CDR1 MDHEN and CDR2 SYDVKM. The CDR3 protein is CARRWSTDTQYF. CDR3 in DNA: TGTGCCCGCAGATGGAGCACAGATACGCAGTATTTT.